The clone carrying this TCR beta chain was counted a single time. Its antigen is as yet unknown. With a J-beta primer mix and a sample-barcoded 5' primer, a second PCR ran roughly 6 to 11 cycles. Samples each returned at least 2.5 million CDR3-containing paired-end reads. TCRdb redid the calling of the 5' RACE reads with MiXCR, one entry per CDR3 protein. This repertoire shows about 1,800,000 distinct CDR3 sequences, roughly 27% found once; its top ten account for around 7.7%. The sample belongs to a study of blood T cells in healthy people across ages. Study-level findings and limits: Naive CD4+ cell counts and diversity both ran higher in long-lived than in aged donors. Older individuals had lower TCR beta diversity per million T cells (the decline was roughly linear).

Isolation of PBMCs gave at least 6 million cells per sample. V was cut by 7 bases and J by 4 bases, with 7 bases left in between. Germline lookup yields CDR1 ENHRY and CDR2 SYGVKD. CDR3 length equals 11 residues. The sequenced sample was blood. This chain joins TRBV10-3 and TRBJ1-1; no definite D call. This clonotype originated in a woman between 25 and 40 years old in good health. The CDR3 loop is CAIMQGTEAFF. DNA of the CDR3: TGTGCCATCATGCAAGGCACTGAAGCTTTCTTT.